These 29 T cell receptor beta chains were all obtained from the same sample, sequenced in a study of control samples from healthy donors and cancer patients. The method was immunoSEQ multiplex PCR; TCRdb's version includes in-frame clones alone and lacks a portion of them. The sample comprises about 92,000 clones, roughly four fifths of which are singletons, and over 7.5% rests with the top ten. The source material was blood. These receptors were collected from a woman aged 60-75 years in good health.

This clone was observed a single time. The chain carries TRBV9 and TRBJ1-2; a weak D match, TRBD1 (5 bases). The CDR3 is 15 residues long. V was shortened by 0 bases and J by 2 bases, with 11 bases between the two germline ends. CDR1 SGDLS and CDR2 YYNGEE come from the germline V gene. The DNA for the CDR3 is TGTGCCAGCAGCGTAGCGGTTGGGGGGAACTATGGCTACACCTTC. It translates to CASSVAVGGNYGYTF.

V is TRBV11-2 and J is TRBJ1-1; 9 bases fit TRBD1. V gave up 1 base and J gave up 12 bases; unmatched junction bases: 6. This CDR3 spans 13 amino acids. From germline, CDR1 is SGHAT and CDR2 FQNNGV. The CDR3 protein is CASSLGHRGLTFF. The DNA for the CDR3 is TGTGCCAGCAGCTTAGGCCACAGGGGGCTGACTTTCTTT.

The CDR3 nucleotides are TGTGCCAGCAGCCCTAAACCGACACTCACGGTCGAAGCTTTCTTT. Amino acid sequence: CASSPKPTLTVEAFF. This chain uses TRBV7-9 with TRBJ1-1; D not resolved. The germline V gene encodes CDR1 SEHNR and CDR2 FQNEAQ (reference sequence). The V gene lost 5 bases and the J gene lost 8 bases, with 21 bases spanning the gap. The CDR3 extends over 15 amino acids.

CDR3 region: CASSPLRGRMSSGNTIYF. Written as DNA, the CDR3 is TGTGCCAGCTCACCACTCAGGGGGCGAATGAGCTCTGGAAACACCATATATTTT. The chain joins TRBV18 to TRBJ1-3; TRBD1 matches at 8 bases. Per germline, CDR1 KGHSH and CDR2 LQKENI. V lost 1 base, J lost 0 bases, and 8 bases stayed unmatched. The CDR3 extends over 18 amino acids.

The rearrangement joins TRBV7-2 to TRBJ2-7, with TRBD1 as a possible D gene (6 bases). Trimming cost V 1 base and J 7 bases, with 17 bases left between them. Per the germline V gene, CDR1 is SGHTA and CDR2 is FQGNSA. There are 15 residues in the CDR3. CDR3 amino acids: CASSLGGGVQREQYF. CDR3 sequence (DNA): TGTGCCAGCAGCTTAGGAGGGGGAGTTCAGCGGGAGCAGTACTTC.

The J gene is TRBJ2-2, the V gene TRBV11-2; D unclear. Between the trimmed V and J ends, which lost 8 bases and 1 base, there was a span of 11 bases. The germline V gene has CDR1 SGHAT and CDR2 FQNNGV. CDR3 length: 14 amino acids. The CDR3 reads CASGGRQNTGELFF. CDR3 nucleotides: TGTGCCAGCGGCGGACGACAGAACACCGGGGAGCTGTTTTTT. Drawing the rest from reference TRBV11-2 and TRBJ2-2, the complete variable domain is EAGVAQSPRYKIIEKRQSVAFWCNPISGHATLYWYQQILGQGPKLLIQFQNNGVVDDSQLPKDRFSAERLKGVDSTLKIQPAKLEDSAVYLCASGGRQNTGELFFGEGSRLTVL.

This sequence joins TRBV2 and TRBJ1-2; weak D call: TRBD1 (6 bases). Germline V gene lookup returns CDR1 SNHLY and CDR2 FYNNEI. This CDR3 contains 13 residues. Trimming took off 6 bases at V and 7 bases at J, with 15 bases between the two ends. CDR3 sequence: CASRHREESGYTF. CDR3 bases: TGTGCCAGCAGGCACAGGGAGGAGAGTGGCTACACCTTC.

The chain joins TRBV4-3 to TRBJ2-5; D possibly corresponds to TRBD2 (5 bases). V dropped 1 base and J dropped 6 bases, with 9 bases sitting between them. CDR1 LGHNA and CDR2 YSLEER come from the germline V gene. CDR3 size: 13 residues. The CDR3 sequence is CASSQAGEKTQYF. The CDR3 bases are TGCGCCAGCAGCCAAGCTGGGGAGAAGACCCAGTACTTC.

V gene TRBV13 combines with J gene TRBJ2-3; 14 positions match TRBD2. CDR3 length: 16 amino acids. Germline lookup yields CDR1 PRHDT and CDR2 FYEKMQ (reference sequence). V lost 4 bases, J lost 6 bases, and 6 bases stayed unmatched. Written as DNA, the CDR3 is TGTGCCAGCAGCTCGACTAGCGGGGGGGCCCTTGATACGCAGTATTTT. Amino acids: CASSSTSGGALDTQYF.

In its sample, this clone was seen a few times. The chain recombines TRBV6-6 with TRBJ2-7; D may be TRBD1 (6 bases). Germline V gives CDR1 MNHNY, CDR2 SVGAGI (reference sequence). V dropped 4 bases and J dropped 6 bases, with 16 bases sitting between them. The CDR3 is 14 residues long. The DNA of the CDR3 is TGTGCCAGCAGTTCCACCTTAACAGGGTTCGAGCAGTACTTC. Translation gives CASSSTLTGFEQYF.

The chain employs TRBV7-5 and TRBJ2-7; the table calls TRBD1, which could not be checked here. TRBV7-5 is designated a pseudogene. The CDR3 sequence is 13 residues long. This CDR3 reads CARSLGDTHEQYF. CDR3 bases: TGTGCCAGAAGCTTAGGGGACACTCACGAGCAGTACTTC.

This rearrangement joins TRBV27 to TRBJ1-1, with D unclear. Trimming took 6 bases from V and 1 from J, leaving 12 bases between them. The CDR3 is made up of 14 amino acids. The germline V gene has CDR1 MNHEY and CDR2 SMNVEV (reference sequence). This CDR3 reads CASSQRWGNTEAFF. The CDR3 DNA is TGTGCCAGCAGCCAACGTTGGGGGAACACTGAAGCTTTCTTT.

In DNA, the CDR3 is TGTGCCAGTAGTATAGTCGCACAGGGGTGGAATGGCTACACCTTC. It codes for CASSIVAQGWNGYTF. V is TRBV19 and J is TRBJ1-2; 7 bases agree with TRBD1. J lost 6 bases, V lost 1 base, and 8 bases had no gene match. CDR3 length: 15 residues. Germline loops: CDR1 LNHDA, CDR2 SQIVND (reference sequence).

The V and J genes are TRBV7-2 and TRBJ2-7; D remains unclear. The CDR3 runs 14 residues. Germline CDR1 SGHTA, CDR2 FQGNSA. With 6 bases removed from V and 2 bases from J, the gap between germline ends came to 14 bases. CDR3 sequence: CASRPAPTAYEQYF. CDR3 DNA sequence: TGTGCCAGCAGGCCCGCCCCGACGGCCTACGAGCAGTACTTC.

The chain has TRBV7-7 and TRBJ2-2, with D hard to call. CDR1 and CDR2 (germline): SSHAT, FNYEAQ (reference sequence). The CDR3 has 14 residues. The V end lost 0 bases, the J end lost 5 bases, and 7 bases lay between the germline ends. CDR3 bases: TGTGCCAGCAGCTTAGCGATGGGGACCGGGGAGCTGTTTTTT. It codes for CASSLAMGTGELFF.

This clone was seen just once. V and J are TRBV29-1 and TRBJ2-1; 12 bases match TRBD2. Germline V gives CDR1 SQVTM, CDR2 ANQGSEA. Trimming at V came to 6 bases and at J to 0 bases, leaving 9 bases not matched to a gene. This CDR3 comprises 17 residues. CDR3 nucleotides: TGCAGCGTGCCGGGACTAGCGGGTAGGAGCTCCTACAATGAGCAGTTCTTC. This sequence encodes CSVPGLAGRSSYNEQFF.

This clone was seen repeatedly, ten times or more. This chain connects TRBV7-2 to TRBJ1-2; TRBD1 aligns across 9 bases. This CDR3 region has 16 residues. Trimming took 2 bases from V and 7 from J; bases not matched to a gene: 11. Germline assignment: CDR1 SGHTA and CDR2 FQGNSA. The CDR3 DNA is TGTGCCAGCAGCTTATCTTGGGCCACAGGGGGCGGTGGCTACACCTTC. It translates to CASSLSWATGGGGYTF.

The V and J genes are TRBV11-3 and TRBJ2-1; TRBD2 matches at 10 bases. There are 17 residues in the CDR3. In germline, CDR1 is SGHNT, CDR2 YENEEA. J gave up 4 bases and V 1 base, and 7 bases lay outside the gene matches. In DNA form, the CDR3 reads TGTGCCAGCAGCTTAGGGGTAGCGGGAGGCCCTTACAATGAGCAGTTCTTC. This translates into CASSLGVAGGPYNEQFF.

The chain is built from TRBV5-1 and TRBJ2-7; tentatively, D is TRBD2 (6 bases). From germline, CDR1 is SGHRS and CDR2 YFSETQ. CDR3 length: 16 amino acids. V shed 0 bases and J shed 4 bases, with 17 bases lying between them. This chain's CDR3 is CASSLGQMGTSYEQYF. The CDR3 DNA follows: TGCGCCAGCAGCTTGGGACAAATGGGGACTTCATACGAGCAGTACTTC.

The chain joins TRBV7-9 to TRBJ2-1; possibly TRBD2 for D (6 bases). Trimming pared 0 bases from V and 6 bases from J, leaving 9 bases between. This CDR3 comprises 14 residues. Germline CDR1 and CDR2: SEHNR and FQNEAQ (reference sequence). CDR3 in DNA: TGTGCCAGCAGCTTAGCGGGAGGAGTCAATGAGCAGTTCTTC. Its translation: CASSLAGGVNEQFF.

The genes are TRBV7-9 and TRBJ1-1; no reliable D call. The CDR3 is made up of 15 amino acids. V shed 0 bases and J shed 5 bases, with 13 bases lying between them. Germline V gene lookup returns CDR1 SEHNR and CDR2 FQNEAQ (reference sequence). The CDR3, as DNA: TGTGCCAGCAGCTTAGCGAGCCTTGGGTTGACTGAAGCTTTCTTT. It is translated as CASSLASLGLTEAFF.

The CDR3 here is CASSLVIGTTYNEQFF. The CDR3 DNA reads as TGTGCCAGCAGCTTAGTAATTGGGACCACGTACAATGAGCAGTTCTTC. V usage is TRBV7-6 and J usage is TRBJ2-1, with D perhaps TRBD1 or TRBD2 (5 bases each). Germline CDR1 reads SGHVS; CDR2 reads FNYEAQ. The ends were cut back, 1 base at V and 4 bases at J, with 14 bases in the middle. This CDR3 region has 16 residues.

The chain carries TRBV6-6 and TRBJ1-2; D unclear. There are 15 residues in the CDR3. The germline CDR1 and CDR2 sequences are MNHNY and SVGAGI (reference sequence). V lost 2 bases to trimming and J lost 4 bases, with 14 bases between them. The CDR3 here is CASSYPSKDGYGYTF. For the CDR3, the DNA is TGTGCCAGCAGTTACCCCTCAAAAGACGGCTATGGCTACACCTTC.

The CDR3 loop reads CASSQDRGQGYSEQFF. In DNA, the CDR3 is TGTGCCAGCAGCCAAGATCGAGGCCAGGGATATAGTGAGCAGTTCTTC. The chain joins TRBV3-1 (or the pseudogene TRBV3-2) to TRBJ2-1; D perhaps matches TRBD1 (5 bases). This CDR3 comprises 16 residues. Germline V CDR1 and CDR2: LGHDT, YNNKEL (reference sequence). V was shortened by 0 bases and J by 9 bases, with 18 bases between the two germline ends.

V usage is TRBV6-2 or TRBV6-3 and J usage is TRBJ2-7; TRBD2 matches 12 bases. From germline, CDR1 is MNHEY and CDR2 SVGEGT. The CDR3 length is 15 residues. V lost 6 bases and J lost 3; bases outside the gene matches: 6. The CDR3 sequence: CASSSLTSGSYEQYF. The CDR3 DNA sequence: TGTGCCAGCAGCTCCCTGACTAGCGGGAGCTACGAGCAGTACTTC.

The chain links TRBV24-1 to TRBJ2-3, with D possibly being TRBD1 (5 bases). CDR3 length: 15 residues. Trimming took off 7 bases at V and 2 bases at J, with 15 bases between the two ends. Germline CDR1 is KGHDR and CDR2 is SFDVKD. The CDR3: CATRIYRGHTDTQYF. CDR3 coding DNA: TGTGCCACCAGGATCTATAGGGGTCACACAGATACGCAGTATTTT.

J is TRBJ2-2 and V is TRBV14, with 14 bases identical to TRBD2. Trimming took 3 bases from V and 5 from J; bases not matched to a gene: 11. The CDR3 runs to 19 residues. Germline CDR1 is SGHDN and CDR2 is FVKESK. The CDR3 sequence: CASSHGRGLAGVRTGELFF. In nucleotides, the CDR3 is TGTGCCAGCAGCCATGGGAGGGGACTAGCGGGAGTGAGAACCGGGGAGCTGTTTTTT.

This chain links TRBV7-9 with TRBJ2-7; perhaps TRBD2 as D (6 bases). Trimming left V 2 bases short and J 4 bases short, with 12 bases between. The CDR3 length is 14 residues. Germline V lookup: CDR1 SEHNR, CDR2 FQNEAQ (reference sequence). The CDR3: CASSLSGAGYEQYF. Here the CDR3 DNA reads TGTGCCAGCAGCTTATCCGGGGCGGGGTACGAGCAGTACTTC. Based on the CDR3 plus reference TRBV7-9 and TRBJ2-7, the full variable domain is DTGVSQNPRHKITKRGQNVTFRCDPISEHNRLYWYRQTLGQGPEFLTYFQNEAQLEKSRLLSDRFSAERPKGSFSTLEIQRTEQGDSAMYLCASSLSGAGYEQYFGPGTRLTVT.

The chain employs TRBV11-2 and TRBJ2-1; 8 nucleotides match TRBD1. Germline V gene lookup returns CDR1 SGHAT and CDR2 FQNNGV. The CDR3 has 14 residues. Germline trimming cut 5 bases from V and 6 bases from J; bases unmatched to any gene: 6. The DNA for the CDR3 is TGTGCCAGCAGCATCACGACAGGGGCCAATGAGCAGTTCTTC. Its translation is CASSITTGANEQFF.